This TCR beta chain was recorded in a study of blood T cell repertoires in COVID-19. Authors' processing steps: Estimation of nucleated cell counts was performed using reference gene primer amplification. Repertoires were generated with immunoSEQ multiplex PCR, while TCRdb's copy carries only in-frame clones and drops some. D and trimming come from the DNA, and the V and J calls and clone size come from that table. The sample contains about 300,000 clones, roughly nine tenths of which appear only once. This CDR3 spans 16 amino acids. V lost 5 bases and J lost 2; bases outside the gene matches: 12. Germline V gives CDR1 SGHNT, CDR2 YYREEE (reference sequence). The participants were between about 18 and 90 years old and came from about two dozen US areas. Participant-reported clinical history was the basis for cohort assignment. No more than 2 weeks before study entry, exposed participants had met a case of COVID-19.

This clonotype originated in a woman between 50 and 59 years old who had been exposed to COVID-19. The gene calls are TRBV5-4 and TRBJ2-7; 8 bases are shared with TRBD1. The sequencing input was PBMCs or T cells enriched from blood (not recorded which). The CDR3 DNA sequence: TGTGCCAGCAGTCTGATGACAGGGGCGTCGGCCTACGAGCAGTACTTC. This translates into CASSLMTGASAYEQYF. Together with reference TRBV5-4 and TRBJ2-7, the CDR3 gives the full variable domain: ETGVTQSPTHLIKTRGQQVTLRCSSQSGHNTVSWYQQALGQGPQFIFQYYREEENGRGNFPPRFSGLQFPNYSSELNVNALELDDSALYLCASSLMTGASAYEQYFGPGTRLTVT.